This T cell receptor (beta chain) was documented in a study of Ad26.COV2.S vaccination and SARS-CoV-2 variants. General study results and limits: The placebo group had lower spike-specific TCR breadth than the vaccine recipients did.

From germline, CDR1 is SGHTA and CDR2 FQGTGA. This CDR3 contains 15 residues. V gave up 2 bases and J gave up 4 bases, with 12 bases separating them. Treatment meaning: around 19 received Ad26.COV2.S at low or high dose, single or two shots; roughly 5 received placebo; per-sample allocation not given. Specimen acquisition occurred on day 63 following the initial vaccine or placebo injection. Only in-frame clones appear in the TCRdb table, and some are missing; sequencing was by immunoSEQ multiplex PCR. The table includes fewer than 800,000 clones, more than 70% detected once. Notes on this clone: No antigen is known for it.

The specimen was peripheral blood, collected in a trial of Ad26.COV2.S vaccine versus placebo. The TCR was taken from a person between 18 and 60 years old who received the Ad26.COV2.S COVID-19 vaccine or a placebo. The genes are TRBV7-3 and TRBJ2-1; D might be TRBD1 (7 bases). CDR3 coding DNA: TGTGCCAGCAGCTTAGGAGGGGGCCTTTACAATGAGCAGTTCTTC. Translation gives CASSLGGGLYNEQFF.